This record covers a single TCR beta chain. Antigen unknown. Clones were read by immunoSEQ multiplex PCR, and TCRdb kept only the in-frame ones, dropping some. The data contain approximately 82,000 clones, over 75% of them seen just once; the ten biggest clones take up less than 15%. The data stem from a study of radiotherapy plus CTLA-4 blockade in lung cancer. Points from the study as a whole: After treatment with radiotherapy plus ipilimumab, TCR clones that came from the tumor expanded in blood.

From germline, CDR1 is SNHLY and CDR2 FYNNEI. The CDR3 runs 14 residues. V dropped 2 bases and J dropped 5 bases, with 12 bases sitting between them. The source material was peripheral blood, sampled from a patient treated with radiotherapy plus ipilimumab. The sequence derives from a human donor with non-small cell lung cancer that progressed on radiotherapy plus ipilimumab. The chain carries TRBV2 and TRBJ1-2; TRBD1 is a possible D gene (6 bases). The CDR3 nucleotides are TGTGCCAGCAGTGAACAGGGGTTAGGGTATGGCTACACCTTC. It encodes CASSEQGLGYGYTF.